These T cell receptor beta chains were read from a single sample in a study of blood T cell repertoires in COVID-19. Produced via immunoSEQ multiplex PCR; TCRdb's table is partial and in-frame only. Of fewer than 400,000 clones listed, approximately 87% are singletons. What was sequenced was peripheral blood. These receptors all come from a woman younger than 45 with COVID-19, enrolled during active disease. Both conserved end residues are part of each CDR3. A D gene is named only where the DNA matches it firmly. Clone size is stated in some rows and not others, as once, few, many or a class when expanded.

clone_size	d_call	v_call	j_call	cdr3_aa	cdr3_nt
NA	NA	TRBV5-3	TRBJ1-2	CARSLSWRTGTNYGYTF	TGTGCCAGAAGCCTGTCTTGGCGAACAGGGACCAACTATGGCTACACCTTC
NA	NA	TRBV13	TRBJ2-2	CASSQSPSLALTGELFF	TGTGCCAGCAGCCAATCCCCTTCGCTAGCTTTGACCGGGGAGCTGTTTTTT
NA	TRBD2	TRBV5-1	TRBJ2-3	CASSPSGGSDTQYF	TGCGCCAGCAGCCCTAGCGGGGGGTCAGATACGCAGTATTTT
once	TRBD1	TRBV3-1/TRBV3-2	TRBJ2-1	CASSHGDPGGNEQFF	TGTGCCAGCAGCCATGGGGACCCAGGGGGCAATGAGCAGTTCTTC
once	NA	TRBV19	TRBJ2-1	CASSISMGAYNEQFF	TGTGCCAGTAGTATTAGTATGGGGGCATACAATGAGCAGTTCTTC
NA	TRBD2	TRBV19	TRBJ2-7	CASSPRLAGGVSEQYF	TGTGCCAGTAGCCCACGACTAGCGGGAGGAGTTTCCGAGCAGTACTTC
NA	TRBD2	TRBV5-4	TRBJ2-1	CASSPRTSGLYNEQFF	TGTGCCAGCAGTCCCAGGACTAGCGGGCTTTACAATGAGCAGTTCTTC
NA	TRBD2	TRBV27	TRBJ2-2	CASSAPGLAGEGSNTGELFF	TGTGCCAGCAGTGCACCGGGACTAGCGGGAGAAGGGTCGAACACCGGGGAGCTGTTTTTT
NA	NA	TRBV5-4	TRBJ2-5	CASSRTTGTQETQYF	TGTGCCAGCAGCAGAACTACAGGGACCCAAGAGACCCAGTACTTC
NA	TRBD2	TRBV7-6	TRBJ2-1	CASTPHEGTSGNYYNEQFF	TGTGCCAGCACCCCTCACGAGGGGACTAGCGGGAATTACTACAATGAGCAGTTCTTC
NA	NA	TRBV6-5	TRBJ1-1	CASSFLTNRNEAFF	TGTGCCAGCAGTTTTTTAACCAACAGGAATGAAGCTTTCTTT
NA	NA	TRBV7-8	TRBJ1-5	CASSLSSAGQPLSQHF	TGTGCCAGCAGCTTGAGTTCGGCAGGGCAGCCCCTAAGCCAGCATTTT
once	TRBD1	TRBV15	TRBJ2-1	CATSRVWDRGYNEQFF	TGTGCCACCAGCAGGGTCTGGGACAGGGGATACAATGAGCAGTTCTTC
NA	TRBD1	TRBV27	TRBJ2-2	CASSSRQGGSGELFF	TGTGCCAGCAGTTCCAGACAGGGCGGTAGCGGGGAGCTGTTTTTT
NA	TRBD1	TRBV4-1	TRBJ1-5	CASSQEGTGFYQPQHF	TGCGCCAGCAGCCAAGAGGGGACAGGGTTTTATCAGCCCCAGCATTTT
NA	NA	TRBV2	TRBJ1-1	CASSVARNTEAFF	TGTGCCAGCAGTGTAGCCAGGAACACTGAAGCTTTCTTT
NA	TRBD1	TRBV29-1	TRBJ1-3	CSVADRGVGNTIYF	TGCAGCGTCGCCGACAGGGGGGTTGGAAACACCATATATTTT